The text below deals with one T cell receptor (beta chain). These data originate in a study of blood T cell repertoires in COVID-19. The authors' processing: The authors estimated nucleated cell counts from reference gene primer amplification. The method was immunoSEQ multiplex PCR; TCRdb's version includes in-frame clones alone and lacks a portion of them. Clonal size and the V and J genes are those of that table, whereas D and trimming came from the DNA. This table holds approximately 130,000 clones, approximately 85% found once. Material: peripheral blood. The receptor was derived from a human donor in a cohort sampled during active COVID-19.

The CDR3 spells CASSQDREMPLHF. The CDR3 DNA is TGCGCCAGCAGCCAGGACAGGGAAATGCCCCTCCACTTT. The chain combines TRBV5-1 with TRBJ1-6, with TRBD1 identical over 8 bases. V gave up 4 bases and J gave up 13 bases; unmatched junction bases: 7. The length of the CDR3 is 13 residues. Per the germline V gene, CDR1 is SGHRS and CDR2 is YFSETQ.